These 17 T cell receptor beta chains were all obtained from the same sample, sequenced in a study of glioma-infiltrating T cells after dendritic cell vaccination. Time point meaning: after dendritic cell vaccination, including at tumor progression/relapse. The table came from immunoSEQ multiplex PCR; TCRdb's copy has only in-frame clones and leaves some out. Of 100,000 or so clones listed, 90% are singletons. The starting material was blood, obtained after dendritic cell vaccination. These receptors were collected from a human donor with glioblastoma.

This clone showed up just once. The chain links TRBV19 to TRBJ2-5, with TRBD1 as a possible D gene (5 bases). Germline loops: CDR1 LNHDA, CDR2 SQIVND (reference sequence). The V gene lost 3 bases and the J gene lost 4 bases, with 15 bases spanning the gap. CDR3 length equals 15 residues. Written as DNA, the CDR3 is TGTGCCAGTAGTATGGGGTCGGTGGGGCCAGAGACCCAGTACTTC. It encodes CASSMGSVGPETQYF.

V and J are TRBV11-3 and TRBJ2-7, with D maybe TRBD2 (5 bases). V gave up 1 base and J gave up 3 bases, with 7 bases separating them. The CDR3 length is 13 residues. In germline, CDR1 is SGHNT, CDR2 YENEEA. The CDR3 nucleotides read TGTGCCAGCAGCTTAGGTGGGAGCTACGAGCAGTACTTC. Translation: CASSLGGSYEQYF.

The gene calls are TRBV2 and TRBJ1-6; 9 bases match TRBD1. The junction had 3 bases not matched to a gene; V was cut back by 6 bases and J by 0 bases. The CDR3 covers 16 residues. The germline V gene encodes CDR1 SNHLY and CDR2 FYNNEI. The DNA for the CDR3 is TGTGCCAGCAGGGGGGACAGGGCCTCCTATAATTCACCCCTCCACTTT. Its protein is CASRGDRASYNSPLHF.

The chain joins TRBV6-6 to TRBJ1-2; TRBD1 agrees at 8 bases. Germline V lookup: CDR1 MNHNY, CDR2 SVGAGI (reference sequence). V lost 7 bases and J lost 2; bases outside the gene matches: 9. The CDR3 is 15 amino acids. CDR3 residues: CASTLDRDFNYGYTF. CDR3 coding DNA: TGTGCCAGCACTCTGGACAGGGACTTCAACTATGGCTACACCTTC.

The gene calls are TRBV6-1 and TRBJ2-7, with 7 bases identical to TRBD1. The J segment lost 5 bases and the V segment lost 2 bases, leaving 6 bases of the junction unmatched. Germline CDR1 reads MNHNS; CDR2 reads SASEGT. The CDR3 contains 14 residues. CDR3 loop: CASSELRGTHEQYF. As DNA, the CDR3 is TGTGCCAGCAGTGAACTCAGGGGGACCCACGAGCAGTACTTC.

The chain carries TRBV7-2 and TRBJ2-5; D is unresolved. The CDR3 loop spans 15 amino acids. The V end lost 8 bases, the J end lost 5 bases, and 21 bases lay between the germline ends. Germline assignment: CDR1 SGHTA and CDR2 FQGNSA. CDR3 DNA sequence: TGTGCCAGCTCCCGGAAGGTTGGAGTAGGTGAGACCCAGTACTTC. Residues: CASSRKVGVGETQYF.

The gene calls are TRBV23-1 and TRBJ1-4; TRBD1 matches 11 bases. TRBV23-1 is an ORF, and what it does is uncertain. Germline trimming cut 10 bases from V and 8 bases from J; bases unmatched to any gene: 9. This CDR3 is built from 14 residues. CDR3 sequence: CATLSDRGREKLFF. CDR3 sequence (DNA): TGCGCCACCCTATCGGACAGGGGGCGAGAAAAACTGTTTTTT.

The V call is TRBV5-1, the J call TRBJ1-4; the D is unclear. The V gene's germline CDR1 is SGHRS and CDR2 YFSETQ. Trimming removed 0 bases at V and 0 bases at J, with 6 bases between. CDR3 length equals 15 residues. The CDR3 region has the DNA TGCGCCAGCAGCTTGGACGGTACAACTAATGAAAAACTGTTTTTT. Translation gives CASSLDGTTNEKLFF.

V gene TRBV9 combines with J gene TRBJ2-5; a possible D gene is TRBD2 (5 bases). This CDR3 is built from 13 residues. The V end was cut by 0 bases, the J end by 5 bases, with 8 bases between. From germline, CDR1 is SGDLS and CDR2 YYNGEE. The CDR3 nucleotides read TGTGCCAGCAGCGTAGCTTGGAGGGAGACCCAGTACTTC. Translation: CASSVAWRETQYF.

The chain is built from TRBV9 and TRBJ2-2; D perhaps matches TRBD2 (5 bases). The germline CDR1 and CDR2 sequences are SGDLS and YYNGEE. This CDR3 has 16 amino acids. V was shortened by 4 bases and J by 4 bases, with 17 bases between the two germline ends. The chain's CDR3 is CASSPGRTAGTGELFF. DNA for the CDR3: TGTGCCAGCAGCCCCGGACGGACCGCGGGCACCGGGGAGCTGTTTTTT. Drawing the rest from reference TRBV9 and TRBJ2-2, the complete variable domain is DSGVTQTPKHLITATGQRVTLRCSPRSGDLSVYWYQQSLDQGLQFLIQYYNGEERAKGNILERFSAQQFPDLHSELNLSSLELGDSALYFCASSPGRTAGTGELFFGEGSRLTVL.

CDR3 residues: CAWSVSSSGYTF. CDR3 bases: TGTGCCTGGAGTGTATCATCGAGCGGCTACACCTTC. The chain joins TRBV30 to TRBJ1-2; D gene uncertain. CDR3 size: 12 residues. Germline CDR1 is GTSNPN and CDR2 is SVGIG (reference sequence). V was trimmed by 0 bases and J by 8 bases, leaving 10 bases between them.

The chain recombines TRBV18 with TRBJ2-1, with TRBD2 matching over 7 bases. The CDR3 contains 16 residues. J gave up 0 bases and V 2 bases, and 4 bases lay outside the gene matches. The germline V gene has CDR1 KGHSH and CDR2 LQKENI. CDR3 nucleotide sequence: TGTGCCAGCTCACCATTAAGCGGGACCTCCTACAATGAGCAGTTCTTC. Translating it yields CASSPLSGTSYNEQFF.

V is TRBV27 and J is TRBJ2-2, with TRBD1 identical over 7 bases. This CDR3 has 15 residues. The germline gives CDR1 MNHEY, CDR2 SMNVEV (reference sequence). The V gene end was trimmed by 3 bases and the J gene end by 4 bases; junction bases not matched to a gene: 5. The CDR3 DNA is TGTGCCAGCAGTTTTGAGGGGGCCGTCACCGGGGAGCTGTTTTTT. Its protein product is CASSFEGAVTGELFF.

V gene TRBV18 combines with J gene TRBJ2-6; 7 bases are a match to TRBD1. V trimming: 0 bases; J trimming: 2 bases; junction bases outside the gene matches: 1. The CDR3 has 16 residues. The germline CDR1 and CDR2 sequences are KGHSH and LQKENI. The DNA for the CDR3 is TGTGCCAGCTCACCACCGAGGGGGCCTGGGGCCAACGTCCTGACTTTC. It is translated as CASSPPRGPGANVLTF. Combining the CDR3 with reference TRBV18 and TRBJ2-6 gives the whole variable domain NAGVMQNPRHLVRRRGQEARLRCSPMKGHSHVYWYRQLPEEGLKFMVYLQKENIIDESGMPKERFSAEFPKEGPSILRIQQVVRGDSAAYFCASSPPRGPGANVLTFGAGSRLTVL.

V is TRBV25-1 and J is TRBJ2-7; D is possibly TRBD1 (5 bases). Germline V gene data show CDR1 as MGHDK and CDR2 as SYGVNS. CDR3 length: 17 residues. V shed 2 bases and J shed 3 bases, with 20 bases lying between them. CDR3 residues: CASSEGAGMEWNYEQYF. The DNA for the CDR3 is TGTGCCAGCAGTGAAGGGGCAGGGATGGAGTGGAACTACGAGCAGTACTTC.

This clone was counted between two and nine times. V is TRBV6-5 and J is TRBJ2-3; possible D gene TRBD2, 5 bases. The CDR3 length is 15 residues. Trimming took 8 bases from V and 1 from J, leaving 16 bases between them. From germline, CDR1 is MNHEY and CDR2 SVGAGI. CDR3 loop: CASPGFGVGTDTQYF. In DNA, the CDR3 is TGTGCCAGCCCTGGGTTCGGGGTAGGCACAGATACGCAGTATTTT.

CDR3 in amino acids: CASSHGRAGGGPKETQYF. DNA for the CDR3: TGTGCCAGCAGCCACGGGAGAGCGGGAGGAGGGCCCAAAGAGACCCAGTACTTC. This chain joins TRBV4-2 and TRBJ2-5; 9 bases are a match to TRBD2. The CDR3 length is 18 residues. CDR1 and CDR2 (germline): LGHNA, YNFKEQ. V lost 3 bases and J lost 3; bases outside the gene matches: 14.